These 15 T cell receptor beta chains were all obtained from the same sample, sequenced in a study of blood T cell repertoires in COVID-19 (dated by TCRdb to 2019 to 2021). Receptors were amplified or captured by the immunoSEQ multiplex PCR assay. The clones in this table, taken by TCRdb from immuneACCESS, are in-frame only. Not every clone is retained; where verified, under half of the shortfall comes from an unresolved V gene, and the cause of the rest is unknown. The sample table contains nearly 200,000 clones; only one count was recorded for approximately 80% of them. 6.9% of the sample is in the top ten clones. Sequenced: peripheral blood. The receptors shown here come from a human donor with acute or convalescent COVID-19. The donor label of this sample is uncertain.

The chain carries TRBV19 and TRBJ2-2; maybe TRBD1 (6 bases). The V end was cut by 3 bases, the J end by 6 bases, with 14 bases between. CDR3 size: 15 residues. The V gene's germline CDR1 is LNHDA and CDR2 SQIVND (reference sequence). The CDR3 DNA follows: TGTGCCAGTAGTATTGTAACAGGGCTCGCCGGGGAGCTGTTTTTT. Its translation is CASSIVTGLAGELFF.

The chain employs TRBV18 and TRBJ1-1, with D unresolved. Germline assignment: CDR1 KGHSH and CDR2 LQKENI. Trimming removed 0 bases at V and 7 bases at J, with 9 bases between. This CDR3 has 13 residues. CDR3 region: CASSPPARHEAFF. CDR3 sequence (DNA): TGTGCCAGCTCACCACCGGCCAGGCATGAAGCTTTCTTT.

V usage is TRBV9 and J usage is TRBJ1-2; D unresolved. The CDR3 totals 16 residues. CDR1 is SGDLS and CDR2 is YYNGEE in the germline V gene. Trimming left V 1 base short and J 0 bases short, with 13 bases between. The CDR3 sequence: CASSVTLKASNYGYTF. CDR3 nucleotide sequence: TGTGCCAGCAGCGTAACTCTCAAAGCCTCTAACTATGGCTACACCTTC.

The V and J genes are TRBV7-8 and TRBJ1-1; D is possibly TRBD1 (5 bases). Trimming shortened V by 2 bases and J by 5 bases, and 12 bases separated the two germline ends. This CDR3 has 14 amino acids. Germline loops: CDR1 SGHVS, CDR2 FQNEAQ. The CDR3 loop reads CASSLQGSITEAFF. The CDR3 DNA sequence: TGTGCCAGCAGCTTACAGGGTTCGATTACTGAAGCTTTCTTT. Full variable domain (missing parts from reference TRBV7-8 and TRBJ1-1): GAGVSQSPRYKVAKRGQDVALRCDPISGHVSLFWYQQALGQGPEFLTYFQNEAQLDKSGLPSDRFFAERPEGSVSTLKIQRTQQEDSAVYLCASSLQGSITEAFFGQGTRLTVV.

The CDR3 coding sequence is TGTGCCAGCAGCGATGAAGGGGCGACCCAGTACTTC. Translation gives CASSDEGATQYF. The V gene is TRBV9, the J gene TRBJ2-5; TRBD1 might be the D (5 bases). The germline V gene has CDR1 SGDLS and CDR2 YYNGEE. V was pared by 3 bases and J by 7 bases, with 10 bases between. This CDR3 contains 12 residues.

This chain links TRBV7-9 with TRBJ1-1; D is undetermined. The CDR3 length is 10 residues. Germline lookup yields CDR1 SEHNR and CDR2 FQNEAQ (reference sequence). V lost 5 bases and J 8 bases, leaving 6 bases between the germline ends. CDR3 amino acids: CASSLREAFF. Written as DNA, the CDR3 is TGTGCCAGCAGCCTCCGGGAAGCTTTCTTT.

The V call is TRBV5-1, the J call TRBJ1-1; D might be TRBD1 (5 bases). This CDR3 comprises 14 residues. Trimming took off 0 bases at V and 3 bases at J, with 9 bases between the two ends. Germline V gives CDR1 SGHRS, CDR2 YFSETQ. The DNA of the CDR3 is TGCGCCAGCAGCTTGGGCAGGGCGGACACTGAAGCTTTCTTT. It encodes CASSLGRADTEAFF.

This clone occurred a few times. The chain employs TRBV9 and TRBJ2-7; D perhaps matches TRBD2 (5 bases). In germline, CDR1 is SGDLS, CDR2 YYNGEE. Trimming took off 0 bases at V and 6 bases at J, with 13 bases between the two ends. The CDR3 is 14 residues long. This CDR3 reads CASSVAGERSEQYF. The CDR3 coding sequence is TGTGCCAGCAGCGTAGCTGGGGAGAGATCCGAGCAGTACTTC.

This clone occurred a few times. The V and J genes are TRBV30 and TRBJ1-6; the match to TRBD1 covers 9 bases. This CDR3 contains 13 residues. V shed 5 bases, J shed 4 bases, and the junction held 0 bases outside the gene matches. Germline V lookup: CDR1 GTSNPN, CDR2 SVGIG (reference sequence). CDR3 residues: CAWGTGYNSPLHF. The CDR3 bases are TGTGCCTGGGGGACAGGGTATAATTCACCCCTCCACTTT.

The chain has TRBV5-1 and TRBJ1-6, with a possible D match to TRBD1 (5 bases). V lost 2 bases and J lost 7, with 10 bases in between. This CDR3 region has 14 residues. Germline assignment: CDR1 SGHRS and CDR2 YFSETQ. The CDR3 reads CASSFGASNSPLHF. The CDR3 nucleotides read TGCGCCAGCAGCTTTGGGGCTTCAAATTCACCCCTCCACTTT.

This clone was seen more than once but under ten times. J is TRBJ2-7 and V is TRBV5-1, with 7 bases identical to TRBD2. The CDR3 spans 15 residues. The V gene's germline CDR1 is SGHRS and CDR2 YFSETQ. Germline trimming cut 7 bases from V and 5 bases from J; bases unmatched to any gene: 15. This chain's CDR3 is CASSLGSGRINEQYF. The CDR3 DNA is TGCGCCAGCTCCCTCGGTTCCGGGAGGATCAACGAGCAGTACTTC.

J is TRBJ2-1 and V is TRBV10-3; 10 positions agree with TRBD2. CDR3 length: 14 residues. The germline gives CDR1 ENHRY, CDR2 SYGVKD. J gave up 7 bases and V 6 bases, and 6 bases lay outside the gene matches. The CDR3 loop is CAIRPSGSGNEQFF. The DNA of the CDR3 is TGTGCCATCAGGCCTAGCGGGAGTGGTAATGAGCAGTTCTTC.

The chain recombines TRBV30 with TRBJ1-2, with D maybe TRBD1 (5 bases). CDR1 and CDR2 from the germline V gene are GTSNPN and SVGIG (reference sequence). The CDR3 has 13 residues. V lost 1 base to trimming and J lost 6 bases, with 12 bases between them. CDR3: CAWSGTGANGYTF. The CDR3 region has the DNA TGTGCCTGGAGTGGTACTGGGGCCAATGGCTACACCTTC.

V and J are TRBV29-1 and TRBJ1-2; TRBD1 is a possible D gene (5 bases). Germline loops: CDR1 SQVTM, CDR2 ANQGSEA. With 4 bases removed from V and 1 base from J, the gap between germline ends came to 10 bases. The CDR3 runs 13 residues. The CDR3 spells CSVVLQGNYGYTF. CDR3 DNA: TGCAGCGTTGTTTTGCAGGGTAACTATGGCTACACCTTC.

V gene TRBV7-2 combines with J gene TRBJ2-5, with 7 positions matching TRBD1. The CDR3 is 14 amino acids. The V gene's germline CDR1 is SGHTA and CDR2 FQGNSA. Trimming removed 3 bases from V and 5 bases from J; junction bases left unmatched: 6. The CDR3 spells CASSFGQELETQYF. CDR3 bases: TGTGCCAGCAGCTTCGGACAGGAGCTGGAGACCCAGTACTTC. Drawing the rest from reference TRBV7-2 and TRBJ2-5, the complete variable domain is GAGVSQSPSNKVTEKGKDVELRCDPISGHTALYWYRQSLGQGLEFLIYFQGNSAPDKSGLPSDRFSAERTGGSVSTLTIQRTQQEDSAVYLCASSFGQELETQYFGPGTRLLVL.